One sample yielded the 11 T cell receptor beta chains listed below, sequenced in a study of blood T cell repertoires in COVID-19. Profiling relied on immunoSEQ multiplex PCR, and the TCRdb table lists in-frame clones only, not all of them. Of 70,000 to 95,000 clones in the sample, about 80% were seen once. The sequencing sample was made of peripheral blood. All receptors derive from a middle-aged woman with active or convalescent COVID-19.

J is TRBJ1-2 and V is TRBV5-4; possible D gene TRBD1, 5 bases. Per the germline V gene, CDR1 is SGHNT and CDR2 is YYREEE (reference sequence). Trimming pared 4 bases from V and 1 base from J, leaving 14 bases between. This CDR3 spans 15 amino acids. The CDR3 DNA sequence: TGTGCCAGCAGCCCCGCCGGACAACTTAACTATGGCTACACCTTC. This gives the protein CASSPAGQLNYGYTF. The variable domain in full, with the rest retrieved from reference TRBV5-4 and TRBJ1-2, is ETGVTQSPTHLIKTRGQQVTLRCSSQSGHNTVSWYQQALGQGPQFIFQYYREEENGRGNFPPRFSGLQFPNYSSELNVNALELDDSALYLCASSPAGQLNYGYTFGSGTRLTVV.

The chain uses TRBV2 and TRBJ1-6; 8 nucleotides agree with TRBD1. Germline V gene lookup returns CDR1 SNHLY and CDR2 FYNNEI. Losses at the gene ends were 5 bases for V and 7 bases for J; bases not matched to a gene: 4. The CDR3 has 14 residues. CDR3 nucleotides: TGTGCCAGCAGTCCTAGGACAGGGAATTCACCCCTCCACTTT. Its translation: CASSPRTGNSPLHF. Looking up the rest from reference TRBV2 and TRBJ1-6 gives the full variable domain: EPEVTQTPSHQVTQMGQEVILRCVPISNHLYFYWYRQILGQKVEFLVSFYNNEISEKSEIFDDQFSVERPDGSNFTLKIRSTKLEDSAMYFCASSPRTGNSPLHFGNGTRLTVT.

This chain joins TRBV11-2 and TRBJ1-1, with unresolved D. Per the germline V gene, CDR1 is SGHAT and CDR2 is FQNNGV. V was trimmed by 2 bases and J by 0 bases, leaving 7 bases between them. The CDR3 extends over 14 amino acids. This chain's CDR3 is CASSLPVMNTEAFF. As DNA, the CDR3 is TGTGCCAGCAGCTTACCGGTTATGAACACTGAAGCTTTCTTT.

There are a few counts of this clone. The chain joins TRBV5-1 to TRBJ1-2; TRBD1 matches 7 bases. This CDR3 comprises 15 residues. Germline CDR1 is SGHRS and CDR2 is YFSETQ. After removal of 5 bases from V and 1 base from J, the junction contained 8 bases not matched to a gene. CDR3 sequence: CASREGASLNYGYTF. DNA for the CDR3: TGCGCCAGCAGAGAGGGGGCGTCCCTTAACTATGGCTACACCTTC. Using reference TRBV5-1 and TRBJ1-2 for the parts outside the CDR3, the full variable domain is KAGVTQTPRYLIKTRGQQVTLSCSPISGHRSVSWYQQTPGQGLQFLFEYFSETQRNKGNFPGRFSGRQFSNSRSEMNVSTLELGDSALYLCASREGASLNYGYTFGSGTRLTVV.

The chain uses TRBV23-1 and TRBJ2-4, with 9 bases aligning to TRBD1. TRBV23-1 is known as an ORF, though its function is uncertain. The CDR3 has 18 amino acids. V lost 4 bases, J lost 11 bases, and 21 bases stayed unmatched. CDR3 nucleotides: TGCGCCAGCAGTCTGCCGCGGGACAGGGTCTCTCACTCGGACGTTCAGTACTTC. Its protein is CASSLPRDRVSHSDVQYF.

The chain joins TRBV6-2 or TRBV6-3 to TRBJ2-1, with TRBD2 matching 10 bases. Germline CDR1 MNHEY, CDR2 SVGEGT. The CDR3 has 16 residues. V gave up 6 bases and J gave up 7 bases; unmatched junction bases: 12. DNA of the CDR3: TGTGCCAGCAGCCCTGAGGGAAGCGGGAGGGAGAATGAGCAGTTCTTC. Its protein is CASSPEGSGRENEQFF.

The J gene is TRBJ2-7, the V gene TRBV20-1; D is unclear. Deletions cut 1 base from V and 6 bases from J, with 7 bases between. The CDR3 spans 11 residues. Germline V gives CDR1 DFQATT, CDR2 SNEGSKA (reference sequence). CDR3 nucleotide sequence: TGCAGTGCTAGAGTCGGAGTCGAGCAGTACTTC. This codes for CSARVGVEQYF.

The J gene is TRBJ2-5, the V gene TRBV11-2; 9 bases fit TRBD2. V trimming: 5 bases; J trimming: 2 bases; junction bases outside the gene matches: 6. The CDR3 has 15 amino acids. Looked up from germline, CDR1 is SGHAT and CDR2 is FQNNGV. CDR3 in DNA: TGTGCCAGCAGCCCATTTACTAGCGGGCAAGAGACCCAGTACTTC. Amino acid sequence: CASSPFTSGQETQYF. Full variable domain (outside the CDR3, taken from reference TRBV11-2 and TRBJ2-5): EAGVAQSPRYKIIEKRQSVAFWCNPISGHATLYWYQQILGQGPKLLIQFQNNGVVDDSQLPKDRFSAERLKGVDSTLKIQPAKLEDSAVYLCASSPFTSGQETQYFGPGTRLLVL.

This clone was counted between two and nine times. The chain uses TRBV9 and TRBJ2-6, with D possibly matching TRBD1 (6 bases). Germline CDR1 is SGDLS and CDR2 is YYNGEE. The CDR3 extends over 19 amino acids. Trimming cost V 0 bases and J 1 base, with 17 bases left between them. The DNA of the CDR3 is TGTGCCAGCAGCGTAGCCCGGGACACGGTGACGTCTGGGGCCAACGTCCTGACTTTC. Amino acid sequence: CASSVARDTVTSGANVLTF.

The CDR3 reads CASSLGATGDSPLHF. CDR3 DNA sequence: TGTGCCAGCAGCTTAGGGGCCACAGGGGATTCACCCCTCCACTTT. The J gene is TRBJ1-6, the V gene TRBV7-6; TRBD1 matches 7 bases. Looked up from germline, CDR1 is SGHVS and CDR2 is FNYEAQ. V shed 1 base and J 8 bases; nucleotides not matched to a gene: 5. The CDR3 has 15 residues.

This chain joins TRBV5-6 and TRBJ2-3, with 12 bases aligning to TRBD2. The CDR3 covers 13 residues. The germline V gene encodes CDR1 SGHDT and CDR2 YYEEEE. The ends lost 5 bases at V and 11 bases at J; junction bases unmatched: 6. CDR3 DNA: TGTGCCAGCAGAAGACTAGCGGGGGATGTGCAGTATTTT. Translation gives CASRRLAGDVQYF.